This TCR beta chain was sequenced in a study of T cell responses to AZD1222 COVID-19 vaccine (dated by TCRdb to the early 2020s). Notes on the research overall: AZD1222 recipients with second doses at about 4 weeks or about 12 weeks were pooled, because spike-specific TCR depth and breadth did not differ between schedules. TCR sequencing was performed for roughly 250 trial participants, of whom about 210 were given two doses of AZD1222 and some 26 were given two doses of MenACWY control vaccine. Enrollment into the trials was organized by age into subgroups of 18-55, 56-69 and 70-plus years, and those subgroups contained roughly 140, 27 and 60 TCR-sequenced participants, respectively. General study outcomes and caveats: Reportedly, almost half of the unique spike-specific TCRs recognized epitopes lying outside the regions that are mutated in the B.1.351 and B.1.1.7 variants. The 56-69-year group was small, and its depth increase did not reach significance, likely because of low power. Participants were mostly white British, with more females than males. The authors suggested clonal diversity may have been underestimated. Only a handful of AZD1222 recipients were SARS-CoV-2 seropositive at baseline, limiting conclusions about previously exposed vaccinees. After two AZD1222 doses, spike-specific TCR breadth and depth were significantly higher than at day 0 and than in MenACWY recipients. Because no samples from the day 14 peak response were available, repertoires could be characterized only after the peak T cell response. The vaccine-associated CD4 TCRs covered the entire spike protein, and the dominant responses fell in regions 160-218 and 743-854.

This specimen's time point label, per the study, means: baseline before first vaccination. Vaccinee samples came from UK trials COV001 and COV002, including a single-blind randomized controlled phase 2/3 trial of AZD1222 (ChAdOx1 nCoV-19) in healthy adults. For TCRbeta chain sequencing, PBMC samples from trial participants were taken at day 0 and at day 28 after the second dose. The CDR3 regions of human TCRbeta chains were analyzed by immunosequencing. On the study's bioinformatics: TCRs in the repertoires were matched against a reference library of SARS-CoV-2-specific TCRs that had been generated with the MIRA antigen-specificity platform. Breadth was defined as the fraction of unique TCRs that were SARS-CoV-2-associated. Depth was defined as the fraction of total T cells that were SARS-CoV-2-associated. Each spike-specific TCR was assigned to its reactive spike region and to a CD4 or CD8 class using the MIRA data. Log10-transformed breadth and depth values were compared by one-way ANOVA with Sidak's multiple comparisons tests. Entries here come from immuneACCESS through TCRdb and include only in-frame sequences with V and J called. Some clones fail to appear in such tables; in the studies checked, an unresolved V gene covers under half of the shortfall, and the cause of the remainder is unknown. V and J calls and clone size are those listed in that table; D and trimming were worked out from the DNA. The sample table shows about 160,000 clones, and about nine tenths are seen once. Of the sample, approximately 1.6% is held by the ten largest clones.

On this clone: This clone's antigen is unknown. No base quality information exists; no much larger clone differs at one position.

Material: peripheral blood, obtained on day 0 of AZD1222 vaccination. The source is an adult in good health.

CDR3 reads: CATRGFAGFEPQHF. In nucleotides, the sequence is TGTGCCACCCGAGGTTTTGCCGGGTTCGAGCCCCAGCATTTT. The chain links TRBV28 with TRBJ1-5; confidence is insufficient to name the D gene. The V end loses 10 bases and the J end loses 8 bases, and a stretch of 21 bases separates them. For CDR1 and CDR2, the germline V gene lists MDHEN and SYDVKM. Reading from cysteine to phenylalanine, the CDR3 counts 14 amino acids. Left in the record is the CDR3 DNA by itself, 42 bases read in frame from the first base.